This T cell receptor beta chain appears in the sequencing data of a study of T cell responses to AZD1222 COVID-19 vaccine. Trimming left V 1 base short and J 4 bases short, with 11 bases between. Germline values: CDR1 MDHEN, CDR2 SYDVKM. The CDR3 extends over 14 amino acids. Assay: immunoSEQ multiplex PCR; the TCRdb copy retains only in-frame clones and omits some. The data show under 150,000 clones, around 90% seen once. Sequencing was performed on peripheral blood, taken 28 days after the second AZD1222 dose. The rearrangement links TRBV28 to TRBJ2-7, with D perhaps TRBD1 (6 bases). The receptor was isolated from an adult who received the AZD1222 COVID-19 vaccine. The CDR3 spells CASSLSGTRYEQYV. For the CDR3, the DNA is TGTGCCAGCAGTTTATCCGGGACAAGATACGAGCAGTACGTC.